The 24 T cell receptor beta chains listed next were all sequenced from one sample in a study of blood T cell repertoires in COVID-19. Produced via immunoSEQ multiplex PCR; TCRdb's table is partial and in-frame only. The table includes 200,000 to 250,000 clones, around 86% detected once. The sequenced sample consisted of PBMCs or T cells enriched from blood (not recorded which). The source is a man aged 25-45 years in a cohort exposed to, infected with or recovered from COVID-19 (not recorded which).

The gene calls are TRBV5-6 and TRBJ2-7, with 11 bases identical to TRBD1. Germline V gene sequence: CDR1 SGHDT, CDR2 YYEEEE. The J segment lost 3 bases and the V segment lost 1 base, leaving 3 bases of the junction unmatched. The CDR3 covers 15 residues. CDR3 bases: TGTGCCAGCAGCTTGATGGGACAGGGGGACTACGAGCAGTACTTC. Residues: CASSLMGQGDYEQYF.

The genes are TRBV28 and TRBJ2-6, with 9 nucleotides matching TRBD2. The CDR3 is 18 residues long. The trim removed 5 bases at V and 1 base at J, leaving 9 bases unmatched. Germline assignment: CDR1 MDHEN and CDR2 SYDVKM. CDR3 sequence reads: CASSNTLAGRSGANVLTF. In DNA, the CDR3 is TGTGCCAGCAGTAACACACTAGCGGGCCGGTCTGGGGCCAACGTCCTGACTTTC.

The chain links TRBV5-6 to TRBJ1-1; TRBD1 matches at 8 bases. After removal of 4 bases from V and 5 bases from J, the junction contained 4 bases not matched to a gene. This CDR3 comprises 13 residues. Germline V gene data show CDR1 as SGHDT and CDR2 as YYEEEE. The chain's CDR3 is CASSDTGGTEAFF. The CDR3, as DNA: TGTGCCAGCAGCGATACAGGGGGAACTGAAGCTTTCTTT. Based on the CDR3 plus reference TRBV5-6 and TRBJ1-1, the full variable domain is DAGVTQSPTHLIKTRGQQVTLRCSPKSGHDTVSWYQQALGQGPQFIFQYYEEEERQRGNFPDRFSGHQFPNYSSELNVNALLLGDSALYLCASSDTGGTEAFFGQGTRLTVV.

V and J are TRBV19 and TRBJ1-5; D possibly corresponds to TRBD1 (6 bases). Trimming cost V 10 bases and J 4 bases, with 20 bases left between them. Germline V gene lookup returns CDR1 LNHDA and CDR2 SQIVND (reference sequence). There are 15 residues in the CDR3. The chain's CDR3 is CATKDGTRGNQPQHF. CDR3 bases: TGTGCCACGAAGGACGGGACACGGGGTAATCAGCCCCAGCATTTT.

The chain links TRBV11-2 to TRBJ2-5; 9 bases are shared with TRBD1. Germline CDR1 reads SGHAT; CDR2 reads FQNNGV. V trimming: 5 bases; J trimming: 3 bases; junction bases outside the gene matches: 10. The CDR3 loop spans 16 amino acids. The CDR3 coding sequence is TGTGCCAGCAGCCTATCGACAGGGGGAGGAGAAGAGACCCAGTACTTC. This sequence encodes CASSLSTGGGEETQYF.

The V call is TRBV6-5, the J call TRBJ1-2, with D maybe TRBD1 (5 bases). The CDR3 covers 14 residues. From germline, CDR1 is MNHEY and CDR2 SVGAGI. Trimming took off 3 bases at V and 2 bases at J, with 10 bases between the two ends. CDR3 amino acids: CASSYQGQNYGYTF. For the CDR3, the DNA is TGTGCCAGCAGTTATCAGGGCCAAAACTATGGCTACACCTTC.

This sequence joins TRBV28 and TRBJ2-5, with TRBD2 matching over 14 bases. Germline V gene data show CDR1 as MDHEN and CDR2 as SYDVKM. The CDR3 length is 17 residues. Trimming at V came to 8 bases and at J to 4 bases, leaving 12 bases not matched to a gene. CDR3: CASQEGLAGEVRETQYF. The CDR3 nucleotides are TGTGCCAGCCAAGAGGGACTAGCGGGAGAAGTTCGAGAGACCCAGTACTTC. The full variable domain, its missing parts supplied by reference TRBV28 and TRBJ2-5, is DVKVTQSSRYLVKRTGEKVFLECVQDMDHENMFWYRQDPGLGLRLIYFSYDVKMKEKGDIPEGYSVSREKKERFSLILESASTNQTSMYLCASQEGLAGEVRETQYFGPGTRLLVL.

CDR3 protein: CASSGWRKLPTNYGYTF. Here the CDR3 DNA reads TGTGCCAGTAGTGGATGGAGGAAACTACCCACTAACTATGGCTACACCTTC. The V gene is TRBV19, the J gene TRBJ1-2; D not resolved. This CDR3 is 17 amino acids long. The germline CDR1 and CDR2 sequences are LNHDA and SQIVND (reference sequence). The V end lost 5 bases, the J end lost 0 bases, and 19 bases lay between the germline ends.

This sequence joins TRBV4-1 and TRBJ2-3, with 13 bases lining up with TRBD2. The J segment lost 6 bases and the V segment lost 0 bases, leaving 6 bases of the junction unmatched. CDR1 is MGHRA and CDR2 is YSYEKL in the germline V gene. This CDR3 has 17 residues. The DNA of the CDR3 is TGCGCCAGCAGCCAAGATTGGGAACTAGCGGGAGGGGATACGCAGTATTTT. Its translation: CASSQDWELAGGDTQYF.

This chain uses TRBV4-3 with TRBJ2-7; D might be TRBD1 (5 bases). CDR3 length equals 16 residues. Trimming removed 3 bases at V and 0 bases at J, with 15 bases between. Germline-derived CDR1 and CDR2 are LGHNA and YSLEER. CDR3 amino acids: CASSHGFGHFSYEQYF. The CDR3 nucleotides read TGCGCCAGCAGCCATGGCTTTGGACATTTCTCCTACGAGCAGTACTTC.

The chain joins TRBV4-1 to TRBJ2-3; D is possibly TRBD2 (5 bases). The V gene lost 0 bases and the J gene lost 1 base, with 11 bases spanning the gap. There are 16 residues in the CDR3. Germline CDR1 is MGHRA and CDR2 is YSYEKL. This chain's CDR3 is CASSQESVGGTDTQYF. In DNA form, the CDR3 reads TGCGCCAGCAGCCAAGAGAGCGTCGGGGGCACAGATACGCAGTATTTT.

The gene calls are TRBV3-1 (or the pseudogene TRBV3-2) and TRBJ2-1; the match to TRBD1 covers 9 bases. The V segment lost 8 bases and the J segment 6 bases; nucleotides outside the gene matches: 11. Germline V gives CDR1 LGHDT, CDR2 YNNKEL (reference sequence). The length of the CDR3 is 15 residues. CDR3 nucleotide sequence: TGTGCCAGCCAAACATCGGGACAGGGAGGCAATGAGCAGTTCTTC. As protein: CASQTSGQGGNEQFF.

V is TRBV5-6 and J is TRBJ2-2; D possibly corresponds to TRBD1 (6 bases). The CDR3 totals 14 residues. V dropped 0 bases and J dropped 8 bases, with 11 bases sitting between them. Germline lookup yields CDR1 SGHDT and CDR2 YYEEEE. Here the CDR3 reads CASSLDPRGGELFF. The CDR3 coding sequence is TGTGCCAGCAGCTTGGACCCCAGGGGTGGGGAGCTGTTTTTT.

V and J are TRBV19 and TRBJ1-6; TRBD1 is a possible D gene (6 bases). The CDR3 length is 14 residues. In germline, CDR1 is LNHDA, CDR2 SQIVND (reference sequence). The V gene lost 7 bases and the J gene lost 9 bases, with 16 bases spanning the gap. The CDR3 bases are TGTGCCAGTAAAGCCCTATGGGGGCTTTCACCCCTCCACTTT. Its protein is CASKALWGLSPLHF.

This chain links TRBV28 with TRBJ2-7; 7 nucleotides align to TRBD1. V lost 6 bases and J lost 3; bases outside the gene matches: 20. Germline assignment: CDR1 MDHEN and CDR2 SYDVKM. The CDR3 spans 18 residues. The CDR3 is CASSRKVYYRDRNYEQYF. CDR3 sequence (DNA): TGTGCCAGCAGCCGGAAGGTATATTACCGGGACAGAAACTACGAGCAGTACTTC.

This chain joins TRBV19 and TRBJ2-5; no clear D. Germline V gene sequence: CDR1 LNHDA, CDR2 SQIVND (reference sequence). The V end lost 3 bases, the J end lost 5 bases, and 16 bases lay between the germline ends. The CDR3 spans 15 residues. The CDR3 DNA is TGTGCCAGTAGTATTAGCCGCCCAAACGGCGAGACCCAGTACTTC. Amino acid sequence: CASSISRPNGETQYF.

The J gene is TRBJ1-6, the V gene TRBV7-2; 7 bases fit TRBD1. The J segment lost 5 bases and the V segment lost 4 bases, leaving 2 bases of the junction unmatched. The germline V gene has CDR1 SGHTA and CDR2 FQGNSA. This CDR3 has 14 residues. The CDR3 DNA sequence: TGTGCCAGCAGCTCCAGGGGGGATAATTCACCCCTCCACTTT. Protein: CASSSRGDNSPLHF.

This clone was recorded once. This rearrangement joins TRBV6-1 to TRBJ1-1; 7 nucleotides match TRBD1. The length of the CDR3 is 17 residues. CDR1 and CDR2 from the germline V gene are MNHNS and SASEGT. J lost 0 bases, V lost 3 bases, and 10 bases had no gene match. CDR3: CASSDIGTARMNTEAFF. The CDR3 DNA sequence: TGTGCCAGCAGTGATATAGGGACAGCTAGAATGAACACTGAAGCTTTCTTT.

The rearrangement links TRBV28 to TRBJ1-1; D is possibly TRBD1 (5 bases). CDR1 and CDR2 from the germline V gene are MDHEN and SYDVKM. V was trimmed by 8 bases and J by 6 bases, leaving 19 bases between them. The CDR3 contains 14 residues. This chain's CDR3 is CASEPPRVAAEAFF. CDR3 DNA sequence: TGTGCCAGCGAACCCCCCAGGGTCGCGGCTGAAGCTTTCTTT.

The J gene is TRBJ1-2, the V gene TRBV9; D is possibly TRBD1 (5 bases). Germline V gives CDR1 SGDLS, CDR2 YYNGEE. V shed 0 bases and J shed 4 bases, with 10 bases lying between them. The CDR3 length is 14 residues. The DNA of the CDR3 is TGTGCCAGCAGCGTAGGGGGCAGTTCCTATGGCTACACCTTC. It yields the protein CASSVGGSSYGYTF.

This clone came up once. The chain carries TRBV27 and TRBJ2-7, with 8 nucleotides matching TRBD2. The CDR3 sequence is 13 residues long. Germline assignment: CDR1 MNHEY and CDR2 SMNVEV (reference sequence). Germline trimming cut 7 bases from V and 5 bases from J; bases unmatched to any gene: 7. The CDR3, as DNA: TGTGCCAGCATGCCGGGAGGGCTCCACGAGCAGTACTTC. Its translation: CASMPGGLHEQYF.

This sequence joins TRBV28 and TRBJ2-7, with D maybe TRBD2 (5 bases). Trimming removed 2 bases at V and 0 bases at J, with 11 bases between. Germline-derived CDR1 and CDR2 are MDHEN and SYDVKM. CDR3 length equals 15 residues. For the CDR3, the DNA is TGTGCCAGCAGTTTACGGGCGGGTTCCTCCTACGAGCAGTACTTC. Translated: CASSLRAGSSYEQYF.

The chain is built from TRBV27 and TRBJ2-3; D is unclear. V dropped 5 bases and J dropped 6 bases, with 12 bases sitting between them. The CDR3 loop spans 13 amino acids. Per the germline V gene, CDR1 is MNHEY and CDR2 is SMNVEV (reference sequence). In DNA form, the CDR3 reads TGTGCCAGCAGTCTCTTCAAAGCTGATACGCAGTATTTT. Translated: CASSLFKADTQYF.

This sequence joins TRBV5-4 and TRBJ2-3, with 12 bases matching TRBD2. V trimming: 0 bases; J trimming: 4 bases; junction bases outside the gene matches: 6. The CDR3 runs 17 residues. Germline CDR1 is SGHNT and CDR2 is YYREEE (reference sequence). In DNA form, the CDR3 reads TGTGCCAGCAGCTTGGAATCTAGCGGGAGGGCCCCAGATACGCAGTATTTT. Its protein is CASSLESSGRAPDTQYF.